What follows are 28 T cell receptor beta chains derived from one specimen sequenced in a study of blood T cell repertoires in COVID-19. Method: immunoSEQ multiplex PCR; TCRdb's copy keeps in-frame clones and lacks some. The sample comprises fewer than 250,000 clones, over 80% of which are singletons, and approximately 7.8% rests with the top ten. Sample: peripheral blood. These receptors were collected from an older woman with COVID-19, enrolled during active disease.

This clone was counted a single time. The V call is TRBV27, the J call TRBJ2-7; 14 bases line up with TRBD2. The V segment lost 6 bases and the J segment 3 bases; nucleotides outside the gene matches: 4. Germline V gives CDR1 MNHEY, CDR2 SMNVEV (reference sequence). The CDR3 extends over 15 amino acids. The CDR3 reads CASRHGLAGGYEQYF. CDR3 DNA sequence: TGTGCCAGCAGACATGGACTAGCGGGAGGCTACGAGCAGTACTTC.

V and J are TRBV27 and TRBJ2-3; 9 bases map to TRBD1. J was trimmed by 2 bases and V by 3 bases; bases with no gene match: 9. The germline V gene has CDR1 MNHEY and CDR2 SMNVEV (reference sequence). The length of the CDR3 is 17 residues. The CDR3 sequence: CASSFPRGTGYTDTQYF. In DNA form, the CDR3 reads TGTGCCAGCAGTTTCCCCCGCGGGACAGGGTACACAGATACGCAGTATTTT.

The table lists this clone with a few counts. The chain is built from TRBV4-1 and TRBJ1-5; no clear D gene. V shed 4 bases and J shed 8 bases, with 12 bases lying between them. Germline values: CDR1 MGHRA, CDR2 YSYEKL. The CDR3 is made up of 13 amino acids. The CDR3 is CASSLLRGEPQHF. In DNA form, the CDR3 reads TGCGCCAGCAGCCTCCTCCGGGGAGAGCCCCAGCATTTT.

The chain couples TRBV29-1 to TRBJ2-3; possibly TRBD1 for D (6 bases). Germline V gives CDR1 SQVTM, CDR2 ANQGSEA. The V end lost 5 bases, the J end lost 4 bases, and 19 bases lay between the germline ends. This CDR3 has 15 amino acids. The CDR3 here is CSVSPGTTTSDTQYF. The CDR3 bases are TGCAGCGTTAGTCCCGGGACAACGACCTCAGATACGCAGTATTTT.

The rearrangement links TRBV7-9 to TRBJ2-1; weak D call: TRBD2 (6 bases). This CDR3 has 16 amino acids. V lost 5 bases to trimming and J lost 6 bases, with 20 bases between them. The germline gives CDR1 SEHNR, CDR2 FQNEAQ (reference sequence). CDR3 nucleotide sequence: TGTGCCAGCAGCCGTCTGGCGGGACCTACCGGCAATGAGCAGTTCTTC. Translating it yields CASSRLAGPTGNEQFF.

V is TRBV6-5 and J is TRBJ2-2, with D tentatively TRBD2 (5 bases). Germline assignment: CDR1 MNHEY and CDR2 SVGAGI. Trimming left V 7 bases short and J 4 bases short, with 13 bases between. CDR3 length: 14 residues. The CDR3 loop is CASISIGGTGELFF. CDR3 nucleotides: TGTGCCAGCATTAGTATTGGAGGCACCGGGGAGCTGTTTTTT.

This chain connects TRBV19 to TRBJ1-5; TRBD1 is a possible D gene (5 bases). With 1 base removed from V and 5 bases from J, the gap between germline ends came to 12 bases. The CDR3 spans 15 residues. Germline V gene lookup returns CDR1 LNHDA and CDR2 SQIVND (reference sequence). The CDR3 sequence: CASSIGTGRDQPQHF. The CDR3 DNA sequence: TGTGCCAGTAGTATAGGAACAGGTCGCGATCAGCCCCAGCATTTT.

The V gene is TRBV6-5, the J gene TRBJ1-2, with a possible D match to TRBD1 (6 bases). With 7 bases removed from V and 1 base from J, the gap between germline ends came to 10 bases. The CDR3 covers 13 residues. Germline values: CDR1 MNHEY, CDR2 SVGAGI. The CDR3 is CASTYRDNYGYTF. The CDR3 nucleotides are TGTGCCAGCACGTACAGGGATAACTATGGCTACACCTTC.

The rearrangement joins TRBV9 to TRBJ1-3; D not resolved. Germline V lookup: CDR1 SGDLS, CDR2 YYNGEE. V lost 2 bases to trimming and J lost 4 bases, with 4 bases between them. The CDR3 is 12 amino acids. The chain's CDR3 is CASSVLGNTIYF. DNA for the CDR3: TGTGCCAGCAGCGTCCTGGGAAACACCATATATTTT.

The V gene is TRBV27, the J gene TRBJ1-6, with 7 bases matching TRBD1. The germline V gene encodes CDR1 MNHEY and CDR2 SMNVEV (reference sequence). The CDR3 consists of 14 residues. V gave up 6 bases and J gave up 10 bases; unmatched junction bases: 9. CDR3 coding DNA: TGTGCCAGCAGATATACAGGGGCGTCCTCACCCCTCCACTTT. As protein: CASRYTGASSPLHF.

The V gene is TRBV30, the J gene TRBJ1-6; no firm D call. With 0 bases removed from V and 7 bases from J, the gap between germline ends came to 13 bases. The V gene's germline CDR1 is GTSNPN and CDR2 SVGIG (reference sequence). The CDR3 sequence is 15 residues long. CDR3 residues: CAWSVPRQANSPLHF. CDR3 nucleotide sequence: TGTGCCTGGAGTGTACCGCGTCAGGCAAATTCACCCCTCCACTTT.

V gene TRBV9 combines with J gene TRBJ1-1; tentatively, D is TRBD1 (5 bases). Trimming removed 1 base from V and 1 base from J, with 5 bases in between. Germline CDR1 reads SGDLS; CDR2 reads YYNGEE. This CDR3 region has 13 residues. CDR3 sequence reads: CASSVQGNTEAFF. CDR3 coding DNA: TGTGCCAGCAGCGTACAGGGGAACACTGAAGCTTTCTTT.

The V gene is TRBV11-3, the J gene TRBJ1-5; the D is unclear. Per germline, CDR1 SGHNT and CDR2 YENEEA. Trimming took 1 base from V and 0 from J, leaving 10 bases between them. The CDR3 totals 16 residues. For the CDR3, the DNA is TGTGCCAGCAGCTTAGGAGGTCCGGGTAGCAATCAGCCCCAGCATTTT. Translation gives CASSLGGPGSNQPQHF.

CDR3 sequence reads: CATSRIVQENTEAFF. CDR3 nucleotide sequence: TGTGCCACCAGCAGGATCGTTCAGGAAAACACTGAAGCTTTCTTT. The chain carries TRBV15 and TRBJ1-1; no definite D call. Trimming stripped 3 bases from V and 2 bases from J, with 13 bases between. The CDR3 is made up of 15 amino acids. Germline loops: CDR1 LNHNV, CDR2 YYDKDF (reference sequence). Full variable domain (missing parts from reference TRBV15 and TRBJ1-1): DAMVIQNPRYQVTQFGKPVTLSCSQTLNHNVMYWYQQKSSQAPKLLFHYYDKDFNNEADTPDNFQSRRPNTSFCFLDIRSPGLGDTAMYLCATSRIVQENTEAFFGQGTRLTVV.

This clone was observed a few times. The genes are TRBV14 and TRBJ2-2, with unresolved D. With 4 bases removed from V and 5 bases from J, the gap between germline ends came to 14 bases. The CDR3 is made up of 15 amino acids. CDR1 is SGHDN, CDR2 FVKESK, per germline. The CDR3 protein is CASSPGSKRTGELFF. The CDR3 DNA is TGTGCCAGCAGCCCTGGATCTAAGAGGACCGGGGAGCTGTTTTTT.

V usage is TRBV6-6 and J usage is TRBJ1-6; D possibly corresponds to TRBD1 (6 bases). This CDR3 has 15 amino acids. The V end lost 0 bases, the J end lost 10 bases, and 13 bases lay between the germline ends. Germline V gene data show CDR1 as MNHNY and CDR2 as SVGAGI (reference sequence). CDR3 coding DNA: TGTGCCAGCAGTTACTCTGAGGGGGGGGACTCACCCCTCCACTTT. Protein sequence: CASSYSEGGDSPLHF.

The V call is TRBV29-1, the J call TRBJ2-1; 8 bases match TRBD1. CDR3 length: 13 amino acids. The trim removed 1 base at V and 8 bases at J, leaving 4 bases unmatched. Per the germline V gene, CDR1 is SQVTM and CDR2 is ANQGSEA. The CDR3 region is CSVEGTGIDEQFF. CDR3 DNA sequence: TGCAGCGTTGAAGGGACAGGGATCGATGAGCAGTTCTTC.

The chain is built from TRBV6-5 and TRBJ1-3; no clear D. Deletions cut 6 bases from V and 1 base from J, with 10 bases between. Per the germline V gene, CDR1 is MNHEY and CDR2 is SVGAGI. The CDR3 sequence is 14 residues long. The CDR3 loop is CASSPDFSGNTIYF. In DNA, the CDR3 is TGTGCCAGCAGCCCCGACTTTTCTGGAAACACCATATATTTT.

The chain uses TRBV6-5 and TRBJ1-4; no clear D gene. Germline CDR1 is MNHEY and CDR2 is SVGAGI. V was shortened by 5 bases and J by 4 bases, with 8 bases between the two germline ends. This CDR3 region has 13 residues. Here the CDR3 reads CASSRAFNEKLFF. CDR3 in DNA: TGTGCCAGCAGTAGAGCCTTTAATGAAAAACTGTTTTTT.

This chain joins TRBV7-9 and TRBJ2-1; TRBD2 matches at 8 bases. The V segment lost 6 bases and the J segment 6 bases; nucleotides outside the gene matches: 7. This CDR3 contains 14 residues. CDR1 is SEHNR and CDR2 is FQNEAQ in the germline V gene (reference sequence). The CDR3 protein is CASSWGLAGNEQFF. CDR3 DNA: TGTGCCAGCAGTTGGGGGCTAGCGGGCAATGAGCAGTTCTTC.

This clone was seen a handful of times. The rearrangement links TRBV28 to TRBJ1-2; possibly TRBD1 for D (6 bases). This CDR3 has 16 residues. V lost 2 bases, J lost 1 base, and 14 bases lay in between. Germline V CDR1 and CDR2: MDHEN, SYDVKM. CDR3 sequence reads: CASSLAIGTFNYGYTF. CDR3 in DNA: TGTGCCAGCAGTTTAGCAATCGGGACATTTAACTATGGCTACACCTTC.

The CDR3 spells CASSPRLAGSRETQYF. DNA of the CDR3: TGTGCCAGCAGTCCCCGACTAGCGGGATCTAGAGAGACCCAGTACTTC. The chain combines TRBV28 with TRBJ2-5, with 11 bases matching TRBD2. This CDR3 contains 16 residues. Germline V gives CDR1 MDHEN, CDR2 SYDVKM. V shed 5 bases and J 4 bases; nucleotides not matched to a gene: 9.

This clone appeared a single time. The rearrangement links TRBV5-6 to TRBJ2-1, with a possible D match to TRBD1 (6 bases). V lost 1 base to trimming and J lost 5 bases, with 16 bases between them. Germline CDR1 reads SGHDT; CDR2 reads YYEEEE. The CDR3 is 16 amino acids. CDR3 loop: CASSLLFRGSNNEQFF. In nucleotides, the CDR3 is TGTGCCAGCAGCTTGTTGTTCAGGGGTTCCAACAATGAGCAGTTCTTC.

The V call is TRBV10-1, the J call TRBJ2-1, with 11 bases aligning to TRBD2. Per germline, CDR1 WNHNN and CDR2 SYGVQD (reference sequence). This CDR3 spans 16 amino acids. The V gene end was trimmed by 2 bases and the J gene end by 9 bases; junction bases not matched to a gene: 9. The CDR3 is CASSEVDSGREVEQFF. As DNA, the CDR3 is TGCGCCAGCAGTGAGGTAGATAGCGGGAGGGAGGTTGAGCAGTTCTTC.

The V gene is TRBV19, the J gene TRBJ2-5; 8 bases match TRBD2. CDR1 is LNHDA and CDR2 is SQIVND in the germline V gene (reference sequence). The V and J ends lost 6 bases and 4 bases, in that order; junction bases with no gene match: 4. The CDR3 contains 13 residues. The CDR3 region is CASSGGAGETQYF. CDR3 DNA: TGTGCCAGTAGCGGGGGGGCTGGAGAGACCCAGTACTTC. Full variable domain (remainder filled in from reference TRBV19 and TRBJ2-5): DGGITQSPKYLFRKEGQNVTLSCEQNLNHDAMYWYRQDPGQGLRLIYYSQIVNDFQKGDIAEGYSVSREKKESFPLTVTSAQKNPTAFYLCASSGGAGETQYFGPGTRLLVL.

The CDR3 here is CASSLPRAGLAVSTDTQYF. DNA for the CDR3: TGTGCCAGCAGCCTACCCAGGGCGGGACTAGCGGTTAGCACAGATACGCAGTATTTT. The genes are TRBV7-2 and TRBJ2-3; 11 bases are shared with TRBD2. The CDR3 extends over 19 amino acids. J lost 0 bases, V lost 5 bases, and 13 bases had no gene match. From germline, CDR1 is SGHTA and CDR2 FQGNSA.

The chain recombines TRBV27 with TRBJ2-1; TRBD2 matches at 9 bases. Trimming took 6 bases from V and 8 from J; bases not matched to a gene: 14. The CDR3 is 16 amino acids. Germline V gene sequence: CDR1 MNHEY, CDR2 SMNVEV (reference sequence). CDR3 loop: CASRPYYGGRGDEQFF. Here the CDR3 DNA reads TGTGCCAGCAGACCCTACTACGGCGGGAGGGGCGATGAGCAGTTCTTC.

This clone was seen more than once but under ten times. The genes are TRBV7-2 and TRBJ2-3, with 7 positions matching TRBD1. The CDR3 is 16 residues long. Germline trimming cut 5 bases from V and 2 bases from J; bases unmatched to any gene: 10. Germline V gives CDR1 SGHTA, CDR2 FQGNSA. CDR3 residues: CASSPTGTAYTDTQYF. The CDR3 bases are TGTGCCAGCAGCCCTACCGGGACAGCGTACACAGATACGCAGTATTTT. The full variable domain, its missing parts supplied by reference TRBV7-2 and TRBJ2-3, is GAGVSQSPSNKVTEKGKDVELRCDPISGHTALYWYRQSLGQGLEFLIYFQGNSAPDKSGLPSDRFSAERTGGSVSTLTIQRTQQEDSAVYLCASSPTGTAYTDTQYFGPGTRLTVL.